The 32 T cell receptor beta chains listed next were all sequenced from one sample in a study of beta chain features in type 1 diabetes. The study reverse transcribed the entire isolated RNA, so it sequenced expressed TCRB transcripts. Clones were sequenced by immunoSEQ multiplex PCR, and TCRdb holds only the in-frame ones, with some missing. The sample has approximately 400,000 clones, over 12% seen once. The sample taken for sequencing was naive CD4+ T cells from blood. These TCRs come from a woman in her late teens or twenties in good health.

This clone was observed a few times. The identical CDR3 is also encoded by other nucleotide sequences in the sample. This chain uses TRBV7-9 with TRBJ1-5, with D tentatively TRBD1 (5 bases). The CDR3 is made up of 14 amino acids. CDR1 and CDR2 (germline): SEHNR, FQNEAQ (reference sequence). Trimming took 2 bases from V and 1 from J, leaving 6 bases between them. The CDR3 region is CASSLRGSNQPQHF. The CDR3 nucleotides are TGTGCCAGCAGCTTAAGGGGAAGCAATCAGCCCCAGCATTTT.

The rearrangement uses TRBV4-3 and TRBJ2-7; 14 nucleotides agree with TRBD2. The junction had 14 bases not matched to a gene; V was cut back by 0 bases and J by 4 bases. This CDR3 spans 20 amino acids. Germline V gene sequence: CDR1 LGHNA, CDR2 YSLEER. CDR3: CASSQDHQTSGRALVYEQYF. In nucleotides, the CDR3 is TGCGCCAGCAGCCAAGATCATCAGACTAGCGGGAGGGCCCTGGTGTACGAGCAGTACTTC.

The sample holds a few counts of this clone. The rearrangement links TRBV2 to TRBJ2-3; 12 bases map to TRBD2. CDR1 and CDR2 (germline): SNHLY, FYNNEI. The junction had 5 bases not matched to a gene; V was cut back by 6 bases and J by 4 bases. The CDR3 sequence is 15 residues long. Here the CDR3 reads CASSGLAGSADTQYF. CDR3 coding DNA: TGTGCCAGCAGCGGACTAGCGGGATCCGCAGATACGCAGTATTTT.

V is TRBV7-2 and J is TRBJ2-6; TRBD2 is a possible D gene (7 bases). Trimming stripped 5 bases from V and 3 bases from J, with 14 bases between. The CDR3 is 16 amino acids. The V gene's germline CDR1 is SGHTA and CDR2 FQGNSA. CDR3 coding DNA: TGTGCCAGCAGCGAGGGGGGGGCGCTTGGGGCCAACGTCCTGACTTTC. Protein product: CASSEGGALGANVLTF.

The chain employs TRBV9 and TRBJ1-2, with D tentatively TRBD1 (5 bases). V lost 4 bases, J lost 4 bases, and 26 bases lay in between. The germline CDR1 and CDR2 sequences are SGDLS and YYNGEE. The CDR3 has 18 residues. In DNA, the CDR3 is TGTGCCAGCAGCCCTCTCCCCGGTTCGCAGGGAGGGATCTATGGCTACACCTTC. It translates to CASSPLPGSQGGIYGYTF.

The chain is built from TRBV5-4 and TRBJ1-4; no clear D. The CDR3 runs 13 residues. CDR1 is SGHNT and CDR2 is YYREEE in the germline V gene (reference sequence). The germline V and J ends were trimmed by 0 bases and 7 bases, with 7 bases remaining between them. The CDR3 sequence is CASSLGTVEKLFF. Written as DNA, the CDR3 is TGTGCCAGCAGCTTGGGCACAGTTGAAAAACTGTTTTTT.

The rearrangement joins TRBV19 to TRBJ1-5, with TRBD1 as a possible D gene (5 bases). Trimming stripped 5 bases from V and 4 bases from J, with 12 bases between. The CDR3 is made up of 14 amino acids. Germline CDR1 is LNHDA and CDR2 is SQIVND (reference sequence). The CDR3 DNA is TGTGCCAGTAGTCCCGGGACTGATAATCAGCCCCAGCATTTT. It codes for CASSPGTDNQPQHF.

This clone was counted only a few times. For the CDR3, the DNA is TGCAGCGCCCACCCGTCCAGGGGAAGCTATGGCTACACCTTC. It encodes CSAHPSRGSYGYTF. The chain uses TRBV29-1 and TRBJ1-2; D is possibly TRBD1 (6 bases). From germline, CDR1 is SQVTM and CDR2 ANQGSEA. The CDR3 spans 14 residues. V was cut by 7 bases and J by 4 bases, with 19 bases left in between.

J is TRBJ2-1 and V is TRBV18, with TRBD1 as a possible D gene (5 bases). Germline V gene data show CDR1 as KGHSH and CDR2 as LQKENI. The CDR3 is made up of 13 amino acids. Trimming removed 6 bases at V and 4 bases at J, with 10 bases between. In DNA, the CDR3 is TGTGCCAGCTCCACGACAGAATACAATGAGCAGTTCTTC. Translating gives CASSTTEYNEQFF. The whole variable domain, filled in from reference TRBV18 and TRBJ2-1, reads NAGVMQNPRHLVRRRGQEARLRCSPMKGHSHVYWYRQLPEEGLKFMVYLQKENIIDESGMPKERFSAEFPKEGPSILRIQQVVRGDSAAYFCASSTTEYNEQFFGPGTRLTVL.

This sequence joins TRBV19 and TRBJ2-6; TRBD1 agrees at 7 bases. Germline CDR1 and CDR2: LNHDA and SQIVND (reference sequence). This CDR3 region has 15 residues. Losses at the gene ends were 3 bases for V and 2 bases for J; bases not matched to a gene: 1. The CDR3 coding sequence is TGTGCCAGTAGTATCGACAGGGCTGGGGCCAACGTCCTGACTTTC. This codes for CASSIDRAGANVLTF.

In nucleotides, the CDR3 is TGTGCCAGCAGCTTACAGGGAAACATTCAGTACTTC. As protein: CASSLQGNIQYF. The rearrangement links TRBV7-9 to TRBJ2-4; maybe TRBD1 (5 bases). Trimming cost V 2 bases and J 6 bases, with 5 bases left between them. The CDR3 has 12 amino acids. The germline V gene has CDR1 SEHNR and CDR2 FQNEAQ (reference sequence).

This chain connects TRBV15 to TRBJ2-6; 7 nucleotides align to TRBD1. This CDR3 has 15 residues. V trimming: 6 bases; J trimming: 0 bases; junction bases outside the gene matches: 2. The V gene's germline CDR1 is LNHNV and CDR2 YYDKDF (reference sequence). DNA for the CDR3: TGTGCCACCAGAAACAGGGGCTCTGGGGCCAACGTCCTGACTTTC. It codes for CATRNRGSGANVLTF.

This chain links TRBV5-4 with TRBJ2-5; 8 nucleotides line up with TRBD2. The ends lost 0 bases at V and 5 bases at J; junction bases unmatched: 18. Germline loops: CDR1 SGHNT, CDR2 YYREEE (reference sequence). The CDR3 has 19 amino acids. DNA of the CDR3: TGTGCCAGCAGCTTGGTGGTCGTATCGGGAGGGCCGCGGAGGGAGACCCAGTACTTC. This translates into CASSLVVVSGGPRRETQYF.

This clone was detected only once. The chain is built from TRBV29-1 and TRBJ1-1, with D tentatively TRBD1 (5 bases). The CDR3 length is 18 residues. V was shortened by 4 bases and J by 0 bases, with 24 bases between the two germline ends. Per the germline V gene, CDR1 is SQVTM and CDR2 is ANQGSEA. CDR3 sequence: CSVASQGGLRLMNTEAFF. The CDR3 DNA sequence: TGCAGCGTTGCAAGTCAGGGAGGCCTGAGGTTAATGAACACTGAAGCTTTCTTT.

This clone has only a few counts. V is TRBV9 and J is TRBJ1-1, with 8 bases aligning to TRBD1. Germline-derived CDR1 and CDR2 are SGDLS and YYNGEE. The CDR3 runs to 14 residues. V trimming: 0 bases; J trimming: 7 bases; junction bases outside the gene matches: 5. The CDR3 sequence is CASSVGIQGVEAFF. In nucleotides, the CDR3 is TGTGCCAGCAGCGTAGGGATACAGGGGGTTGAAGCTTTCTTT. The variable domain in full, completed from reference TRBV9 and TRBJ1-1, reads DSGVTQTPKHLITATGQRVTLRCSPRSGDLSVYWYQQSLDQGLQFLIQYYNGEERAKGNILERFSAQQFPDLHSELNLSSLELGDSALYFCASSVGIQGVEAFFGQGTRLTVV.

In its sample, this clone was seen a few times. The rearrangement joins TRBV18 to TRBJ2-7, with unresolved D. Trimming took off 3 bases at V and 0 bases at J, with 9 bases between the two ends. Per germline, CDR1 KGHSH and CDR2 LQKENI. The CDR3 consists of 14 residues. The CDR3 here is CASSPTVSSYEQYF. As DNA, the CDR3 is TGTGCCAGCTCACCTACAGTCAGCTCCTACGAGCAGTACTTC.

This clone was detected a few times. The chain is built from TRBV7-9 and TRBJ2-6; D unclear. This CDR3 contains 16 residues. V was clipped by 4 bases and J by 1 base, with 11 bases between them. CDR1 is SEHNR, CDR2 FQNEAQ, per germline (reference sequence). The CDR3 DNA reads as TGTGCCAGCAGCTCGTCAGGATTTTCTGGGGCCAACGTCCTGACTTTC. It codes for CASSSSGFSGANVLTF.

In regard to this clone: One end of the junction fails to match germline, which may point to a read error. The chain uses TRBV4-2 and TRBJ2-7; 7 bases map to TRBD2. Germline CDR1 LGHNA, CDR2 YNFKEQ. This CDR3 has 16 amino acids. The CDR3 region has the DNA TGTGCCAGCAGCCACCATGGACTAGAGGGCTCCCACGAGCAGTACTTC. It specifies CASSHHGLEGSHEQYF.

The chain is built from TRBV28 and TRBJ1-1; TRBD1 is a possible D gene (5 bases). This CDR3 spans 16 amino acids. V was clipped by 6 bases and J by 1 base, with 18 bases between them. Germline CDR1 and CDR2: MDHEN and SYDVKM. This CDR3 is CASSGGDVQGNTEAFF. In DNA form, the CDR3 reads TGTGCCAGCAGCGGGGGGGACGTCCAGGGGAACACTGAAGCTTTCTTT.

This chain links TRBV6-5 with TRBJ1-1, with 7 bases lining up with TRBD1. CDR1 and CDR2 (germline): MNHEY, SVGAGI. The CDR3 contains 13 residues. Trimming took 4 bases from V and 4 from J; bases not matched to a gene: 3. The CDR3 DNA follows: TGTGCCAGCAGTTTGACAGGGAGCACTGAAGCTTTCTTT. It yields the protein CASSLTGSTEAFF.

The chain is built from TRBV4-2 and TRBJ2-1; 10 positions match TRBD2. This CDR3 spans 18 amino acids. Germline V lookup: CDR1 LGHNA, CDR2 YNFKEQ. V lost 1 base, J lost 7 bases, and 13 bases stayed unmatched. This chain's CDR3 is CASSQVQAGGPWENEQFF. The CDR3 DNA sequence: TGTGCCAGCAGCCAAGTTCAAGCGGGAGGGCCTTGGGAGAATGAGCAGTTCTTC.

The gene calls are TRBV2 and TRBJ1-2; D uncertain. The germline CDR1 and CDR2 sequences are SNHLY and FYNNEI. V was clipped by 5 bases and J by 7 bases, with 17 bases between them. CDR3 length: 14 residues. DNA of the CDR3: TGTGCCAGCAGTATAGCCCAGTACAAGATTGGCTACACCTTC. It encodes CASSIAQYKIGYTF.

This clone was counted only a few times. V is TRBV11-2 and J is TRBJ2-1, with no clear D. V was trimmed by 6 bases and J by 0 bases, leaving 12 bases between them. From germline, CDR1 is SGHAT and CDR2 FQNNGV. The CDR3 has 15 residues. Here the CDR3 DNA reads TGTGCCAGCAGTCAAGATACAAGCTCCTACAATGAGCAGTTCTTC. Translation: CASSQDTSSYNEQFF.

In its sample, this clone was seen once. This chain links TRBV7-2 with TRBJ1-2, with D possibly matching TRBD1 (5 bases). Germline CDR1 is SGHTA and CDR2 is FQGNSA. This CDR3 comprises 15 residues. With 3 bases removed from V and 0 bases from J, the gap between germline ends came to 11 bases. CDR3 DNA sequence: TGTGCCAGCAGCTTGACCGGGACTACTAACTATGGCTACACCTTC. This sequence encodes CASSLTGTTNYGYTF.

This chain joins TRBV4-1 and TRBJ2-1; 9 bases are a match to TRBD1. The CDR3 contains 15 residues. CDR1 is MGHRA and CDR2 is YSYEKL in the germline V gene. Germline trimming cut 4 bases from V and 0 bases from J; bases unmatched to any gene: 1. The CDR3 is CASSPGQGSYNEQFF. CDR3 nucleotides: TGCGCCAGCAGCCCGGGACAGGGCTCCTACAATGAGCAGTTCTTC.

This clone has only a few counts. This sequence joins TRBV29-1 and TRBJ2-1; D may be TRBD1 (6 bases). Trimming removed 4 bases at V and 2 bases at J, with 9 bases between. From germline, CDR1 is SQVTM and CDR2 ANQGSEA. The CDR3 loop spans 13 amino acids. The CDR3 is CSVGTDTYNEQFF. The CDR3 region has the DNA TGCAGCGTTGGGACAGATACCTACAATGAGCAGTTCTTC.

The V call is TRBV2, the J call TRBJ1-1; D ambiguous. The length of the CDR3 is 13 residues. V was clipped by 6 bases and J by 1 base, with 9 bases between them. Germline CDR1 is SNHLY and CDR2 is FYNNEI. CDR3 sequence: CASRSEGNTEAFF. CDR3 DNA sequence: TGTGCCAGCAGATCCGAGGGGAACACTGAAGCTTTCTTT.

The rearrangement uses TRBV5-6 and TRBJ2-5, with 8 positions matching TRBD2. Trimming at V came to 2 bases and at J to 2 bases, leaving 5 bases not matched to a gene. Looked up from germline, CDR1 is SGHDT and CDR2 is YYEEEE. The CDR3 covers 15 residues. CDR3 DNA sequence: TGTGCCAGCAGCTTATACGGGAGGGGTCAAGAGACCCAGTACTTC. This sequence encodes CASSLYGRGQETQYF.

This sequence joins TRBV28 and TRBJ2-3; 10 bases agree with TRBD1. Germline V CDR1 and CDR2: MDHEN, SYDVKM. The CDR3 loop spans 17 amino acids. Trimming cost V 5 bases and J 2 bases; bases outside gene matches: 10. The CDR3 is CASSTAGTGAYTDTQYF. Written as DNA, the CDR3 is TGTGCCAGCAGTACAGCCGGGACAGGGGCTTACACAGATACGCAGTATTTT.

The chain carries TRBV7-9 and TRBJ2-5; a weak D match, TRBD1 (6 bases). V lost 2 bases, J lost 5 bases, and 12 bases lay in between. The CDR3 totals 14 residues. CDR1 and CDR2 (germline): SEHNR, FQNEAQ (reference sequence). The CDR3 DNA is TGTGCCAGCAGCTTAACACAGGGCAGCGAGACCCAGTACTTC. This translates into CASSLTQGSETQYF.

The sample holds a few counts of this clone. Within the sample, other DNA sequences also encode this same CDR3. The chain links TRBV18 to TRBJ2-3; the D is unclear. CDR3 length equals 13 residues. V lost 0 bases and J 3 bases, leaving 4 bases between the germline ends. Germline CDR1 and CDR2: KGHSH and LQKENI. This chain's CDR3 is CASSPPSTDTQYF. The CDR3 region has the DNA TGTGCCAGCTCACCACCGAGTACAGATACGCAGTATTTT.

The chain carries TRBV7-3 and TRBJ2-1, with D possibly TRBD2 on 6 matching bases. The germline CDR1 and CDR2 sequences are SGHTA and FQGTGA. The CDR3 is 15 residues long. The V gene lost 5 bases and the J gene lost 6 bases, with 17 bases spanning the gap. CDR3 coding DNA: TGTGCCAGCAGCGCCCAACGACTAGTCTCCAATGAGCAGTTCTTC. Amino acid sequence: CASSAQRLVSNEQFF. Full variable domain (rest looked up from reference TRBV7-3 and TRBJ2-1): GAGVSQTPSNKVTEKGKYVELRCDPISGHTALYWYRQSLGQGPEFLIYFQGTGAADDSGLPNDRFFAVRPEGSVSTLKIQRTERGDSAVYLCASSAQRLVSNEQFFGPGTRLTVL.